This TCR beta chain stems from a study of control samples from healthy donors and cancer patients. Profiling relied on immunoSEQ multiplex PCR, and the TCRdb table lists in-frame clones only, not all of them. Counted here are 250,000 to 300,000 clones, roughly 87% occurring once; the ten biggest clones make up about an eighth. The CDR3 runs 16 residues. The V and J ends lost 4 bases and 9 bases respectively, with 24 bases between them. Germline V CDR1 and CDR2: SGHAT, FQNNGV. The rearrangement uses TRBV11-2 and TRBJ1-2; maybe TRBD1 (5 bases). The specimen sequenced was PBMCs. The TCR sequence derives from a woman in her sixties or seventies with lung cancer. CDR3 nucleotides: TGTGCCAGCAGCTCCGGGGGTGGGCTACAGAGTTACAGCTACACCTTC. Amino acid sequence: CASSSGGGLQSYSYTF.